This passage covers 24 T cell receptor beta chains from one sample sequenced in a study of T cell responses to AZD1222 COVID-19 vaccine. The protocol was immunoSEQ multiplex PCR, while the TCRdb copy is restricted to in-frame clones and leaves out a portion. The top ten hold over 1.5% of the sample, which has 100,000 to 120,000 clones, 88% seen once. Source: peripheral blood, taken on day 0 of AZD1222 vaccination. Receptor source: an adult in good health.

This clone appeared a few times. The chain employs TRBV5-1 and TRBJ1-1; D remains ambiguous. Germline-derived CDR1 and CDR2 are SGHRS and YFSETQ. The V end was cut by 1 base, the J end by 3 bases, with 19 bases between. CDR3 size: 17 residues. In nucleotides, the CDR3 is TGCGCCAGCAGCTTGCCTTCTGACCCCTTCCGTGACACTGAAGCTTTCTTT. Protein: CASSLPSDPFRDTEAFF.

The rearrangement joins TRBV15 to TRBJ1-4, with D perhaps matching TRBD1 (5 bases). CDR1 LNHNV and CDR2 YYDKDF come from the germline V gene (reference sequence). Trimming took off 0 bases at V and 4 bases at J, with 18 bases between the two ends. CDR3 length: 18 residues. The CDR3 DNA follows: TGTGCCACCAGCAGAGATGGTGCAGGGACGGTCTTTAATGAAAAACTGTTTTTT. Translation: CATSRDGAGTVFNEKLFF. Supplemented by reference TRBV15 and TRBJ1-4, the full variable domain reads DAMVIQNPRYQVTQFGKPVTLSCSQTLNHNVMYWYQQKSSQAPKLLFHYYDKDFNNEADTPDNFQSRRPNTSFCFLDIRSPGLGDTAMYLCATSRDGAGTVFNEKLFFGSGTQLSVL.

The rearrangement uses TRBV5-1 and TRBJ2-5; 10 bases are shared with TRBD2. The J segment lost 0 bases and the V segment lost 0 bases, leaving 5 bases of the junction unmatched. The CDR3 extends over 17 amino acids. The germline V gene encodes CDR1 SGHRS and CDR2 YFSETQ. CDR3 coding DNA: TGCGCCAGCAGCTTGGTAACTAGCGGGACGTACCAAGAGACCCAGTACTTC. It is translated as CASSLVTSGTYQETQYF.

This CDR3 is CASRIQETTEAFF. The CDR3 DNA is TGTGCCAGCAGGATACAGGAGACCACTGAAGCTTTCTTT. The chain has TRBV2 and TRBJ1-1; TRBD1 might be the D (5 bases). This CDR3 region has 13 residues. Per the germline V gene, CDR1 is SNHLY and CDR2 is FYNNEI. The V and J ends lost 6 bases and 4 bases respectively, with 12 bases between them.

The genes are TRBV4-1 and TRBJ1-3; D may be TRBD1 (5 bases). V was cut by 1 base and J by 2 bases, with 15 bases left in between. Germline V CDR1 and CDR2: MGHRA, YSYEKL. This CDR3 region has 17 residues. The CDR3, as DNA: TGCGCCAGCAGCCAAGGAAGGTCAGCAGGGACTGGAAACACCATATATTTT. Translated, it gives CASSQGRSAGTGNTIYF.

V usage is TRBV5-1 and J usage is TRBJ2-5, with 15 bases lining up with TRBD2. The germline V gene has CDR1 SGHRS and CDR2 YFSETQ. The CDR3 is 17 residues long. V was pared by 0 bases and J by 2 bases, with 2 bases of the junction left unmatched. This chain's CDR3 is CASSLGTSGREQETQYF. The DNA for the CDR3 is TGCGCCAGCAGCTTGGGGACTAGCGGGAGGGAACAAGAGACCCAGTACTTC.

This clone has a single count. The rearrangement uses TRBV15 and TRBJ2-7, with a possible D match to TRBD1 (6 bases). This CDR3 is 15 amino acids long. The ends were cut back, 3 bases at V and 1 base at J, with 13 bases in the middle. From germline, CDR1 is LNHNV and CDR2 YYDKDF (reference sequence). The CDR3 bases are TGTGCCACCAGCAGGGATACCGGGACATCCTACGAGCAGTACTTC. Translated, it gives CATSRDTGTSYEQYF.

The V gene is TRBV28, the J gene TRBJ1-1; D may be TRBD1 (6 bases). The CDR3 covers 17 residues. Trimming removed 4 bases at V and 1 base at J, with 19 bases between. Germline values: CDR1 MDHEN, CDR2 SYDVKM. The CDR3 coding sequence is TGTGCCAGCAGTTCCGACCGGGGGGCAAGATGGAACACTGAAGCTTTCTTT. It yields the protein CASSSDRGARWNTEAFF.

The chain joins TRBV7-2 to TRBJ1-6, with D perhaps matching TRBD1 (5 bases). The CDR3 runs 14 residues. Germline values: CDR1 SGHTA, CDR2 FQGNSA. V lost 1 base and J 10 bases, leaving 11 bases between the germline ends. The CDR3 sequence: CASSLVEGNSPLHF. The CDR3 DNA reads as TGTGCCAGCAGCTTAGTTGAGGGGAACTCACCCCTCCACTTT.

The V and J genes are TRBV4-1 and TRBJ2-5; 7 bases are shared with TRBD1. The CDR3 covers 16 residues. J was trimmed by 3 bases and V by 5 bases; bases with no gene match: 12. Germline CDR1 MGHRA, CDR2 YSYEKL. The CDR3 nucleotides are TGCGCCAGCAGCAGGATGACGGACAGGCCAGAAGAGACCCAGTACTTC. Its protein is CASSRMTDRPEETQYF.

The chain uses TRBV6-5 and TRBJ1-5; D possibly corresponds to TRBD1 (6 bases). From germline, CDR1 is MNHEY and CDR2 SVGAGI. This CDR3 spans 15 amino acids. V lost 2 bases and J lost 6, with 14 bases in between. CDR3 in DNA: TGTGCCAGCAGTTACGGGGGAGGGGGGAGTCAGCCCCAGCATTTT. This gives the protein CASSYGGGGSQPQHF.

The chain recombines TRBV11-2 with TRBJ2-1; TRBD2 might be the D (6 bases). Germline CDR1 is SGHAT and CDR2 is FQNNGV. CDR3 length equals 16 residues. Trimming shortened V by 1 base and J by 8 bases, and 18 bases separated the two germline ends. As DNA, the CDR3 is TGTGCCAGCAGCTTAGCGGGCAGGGAGGCGAGGGATGAGCAGTTCTTC. This encodes CASSLAGREARDEQFF.

The chain couples TRBV5-1 to TRBJ2-1; no clear D. The germline gives CDR1 SGHRS, CDR2 YFSETQ. This CDR3 region has 15 residues. The V end lost 2 bases, the J end lost 0 bases, and 9 bases lay between the germline ends. CDR3 sequence: CASSFDGSSYNEQFF. CDR3 coding DNA: TGCGCCAGCAGCTTCGACGGAAGCTCCTACAATGAGCAGTTCTTC.

This clone was seen a single time. The gene calls are TRBV7-9 and TRBJ1-2; D call uncertain. V dropped 5 bases and J dropped 3 bases, with 16 bases sitting between them. Germline-derived CDR1 and CDR2 are SEHNR and FQNEAQ (reference sequence). There are 15 residues in the CDR3. CDR3 sequence: CASSATMGADYGYTF. In nucleotides, the CDR3 is TGTGCCAGCAGCGCAACTATGGGAGCGGACTATGGCTACACCTTC.

The chain has TRBV5-1 and TRBJ2-6; possible D gene TRBD2, 5 bases. With 0 bases removed from V and 2 bases from J, the gap between germline ends came to 15 bases. The CDR3 totals 18 residues. Per the germline V gene, CDR1 is SGHRS and CDR2 is YFSETQ. For the CDR3, the DNA is TGCGCCAGCAGCTTGGGTTTCGGGGTCTCCCCTGGGGCCAACGTCCTGACTTTC. Translated, it gives CASSLGFGVSPGANVLTF.

This clone was observed a single time. The chain is built from TRBV10-1 and TRBJ1-6; D remains ambiguous. The CDR3 has 11 residues. Trimming took 2 bases from V and 16 from J, leaving 9 bases between them. CDR1 and CDR2 (germline): WNHNN, SYGVQD (reference sequence). The CDR3 spells CASSEGPYLHF. Here the CDR3 DNA reads TGCGCCAGCAGTGAGGGTCCTTATCTCCACTTT.

This chain connects TRBV4-1 to TRBJ1-1, with D unclear. This CDR3 comprises 12 residues. The germline V gene encodes CDR1 MGHRA and CDR2 YSYEKL. Trimming removed 1 base from V and 5 bases from J, with 5 bases in between. CDR3 residues: CASSQGRTEAFF. The DNA for the CDR3 is TGCGCCAGCAGCCAAGGGCGAACTGAAGCTTTCTTT.

V and J are TRBV2 and TRBJ1-1; D not resolved. Germline V gene sequence: CDR1 SNHLY, CDR2 FYNNEI. The CDR3 runs 14 residues. The V and J ends lost 10 bases and 4 bases respectively, with 19 bases between them. The CDR3 DNA sequence: TGTGCCACGGGTATCGTGGAGACGAGCACTGAAGCTTTCTTT. Translating it yields CATGIVETSTEAFF.

This chain joins TRBV29-1 and TRBJ2-7; perhaps TRBD2 as D (6 bases). Trimming stripped 7 bases from V and 7 bases from J, with 11 bases between. This CDR3 comprises 10 residues. The germline V gene encodes CDR1 SQVTM and CDR2 ANQGSEA. The CDR3 nucleotides read TGCAGCGCAACTGGGGGGGAGCAGTACTTC. The encoded protein is CSATGGEQYF.

The chain uses TRBV6-5 and TRBJ1-1; the match to TRBD1 covers 7 bases. Germline V gene data show CDR1 as MNHEY and CDR2 as SVGAGI. V lost 8 bases to trimming and J lost 3 bases; unmatched junction nucleotides: 6. The CDR3 consists of 13 residues. CDR3 nucleotides: TGTGCCAGCGGGGACAGCCTGGACACTGAAGCTTTCTTT. It encodes CASGDSLDTEAFF.

CDR3 in DNA: TGTGCCAGCTCGCGCGCTCCCGGGACAGGGGGACACGAGCAGTACTTC. Its protein product is CASSRAPGTGGHEQYF. The rearrangement joins TRBV18 to TRBJ2-7, with 11 bases identical to TRBD1. The V gene end was trimmed by 6 bases and the J gene end by 5 bases; junction bases not matched to a gene: 12. The CDR3 runs to 16 residues. Germline V lookup: CDR1 KGHSH, CDR2 LQKENI. Combining the CDR3 with reference TRBV18 and TRBJ2-7 gives the whole variable domain NAGVMQNPRHLVRRRGQEARLRCSPMKGHSHVYWYRQLPEEGLKFMVYLQKENIIDESGMPKERFSAEFPKEGPSILRIQQVVRGDSAAYFCASSRAPGTGGHEQYFGPGTRLTVT.

The chain couples TRBV5-5 to TRBJ1-3, with TRBD1 identical over 7 bases. The length of the CDR3 is 15 residues. V was pared by 3 bases and J by 0 bases, with 3 bases of the junction left unmatched. CDR1 and CDR2 from the germline V gene are SGHKS and YYEKEE (reference sequence). The CDR3 DNA reads TGTGCCAGCAGCTCACAGGGGTTCTCTGGAAACACCATATATTTT. Its protein is CASSSQGFSGNTIYF.

The chain is built from TRBV10-3 and TRBJ2-1; TRBD2 matches at 7 bases. The CDR3 contains 18 residues. CDR1 is ENHRY and CDR2 is SYGVKD in the germline V gene. The V gene end was trimmed by 0 bases and the J gene end by 7 bases; junction bases not matched to a gene: 15. Here the CDR3 DNA reads TGTGCCATCAGTGAGTCTACCGGTACCTCGGGAGGCGGGAATGAGCAGTTCTTC. Encoded protein: CAISESTGTSGGGNEQFF.

This clone was counted between two and nine times. This chain connects TRBV7-8 to TRBJ2-1; D gene uncertain. The germline CDR1 and CDR2 sequences are SGHVS and FQNEAQ. CDR3 length: 13 residues. Trimming stripped 1 base from V and 9 bases from J, with 10 bases between. CDR3 residues: CASSLGGRVEQFF. The CDR3 nucleotides read TGTGCCAGCAGCTTAGGAGGACGGGTTGAGCAGTTCTTC.